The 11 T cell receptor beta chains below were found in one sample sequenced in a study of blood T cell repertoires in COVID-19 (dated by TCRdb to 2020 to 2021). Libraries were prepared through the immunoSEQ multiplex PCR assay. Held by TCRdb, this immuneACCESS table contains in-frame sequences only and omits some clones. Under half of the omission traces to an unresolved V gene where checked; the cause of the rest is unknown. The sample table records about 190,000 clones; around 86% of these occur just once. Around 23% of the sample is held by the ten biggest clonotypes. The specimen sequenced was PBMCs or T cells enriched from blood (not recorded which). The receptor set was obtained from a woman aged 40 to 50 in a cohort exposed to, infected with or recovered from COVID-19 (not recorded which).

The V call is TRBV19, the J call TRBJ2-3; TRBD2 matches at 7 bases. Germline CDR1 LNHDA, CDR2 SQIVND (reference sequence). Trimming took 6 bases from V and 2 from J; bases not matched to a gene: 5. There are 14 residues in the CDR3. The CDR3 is CASRAGLDTDTQYF. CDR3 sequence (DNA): TGTGCCAGTAGGGCCGGACTAGACACAGATACGCAGTATTTT.

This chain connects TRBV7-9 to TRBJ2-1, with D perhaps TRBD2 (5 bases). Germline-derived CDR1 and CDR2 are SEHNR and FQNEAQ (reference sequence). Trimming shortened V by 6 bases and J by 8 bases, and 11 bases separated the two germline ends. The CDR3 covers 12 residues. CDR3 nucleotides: TGTGCCAGCAGTCGGGCCGGGGATGAGCAGTTCTTC. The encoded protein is CASSRAGDEQFF. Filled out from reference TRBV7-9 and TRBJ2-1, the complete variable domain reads DTGVSQNPRHKITKRGQNVTFRCDPISEHNRLYWYRQTLGQGPEFLTYFQNEAQLEKSRLLSDRFSAERPKGSFSTLEIQRTEQGDSAMYLCASSRAGDEQFFGPGTRLTVL.

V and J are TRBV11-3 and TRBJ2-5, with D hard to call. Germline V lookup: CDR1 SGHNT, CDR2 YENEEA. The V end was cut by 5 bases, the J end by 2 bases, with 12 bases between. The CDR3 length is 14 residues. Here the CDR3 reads CASSHMSRQETQYF. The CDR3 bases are TGTGCCAGCAGCCACATGTCTAGACAAGAGACCCAGTACTTC.

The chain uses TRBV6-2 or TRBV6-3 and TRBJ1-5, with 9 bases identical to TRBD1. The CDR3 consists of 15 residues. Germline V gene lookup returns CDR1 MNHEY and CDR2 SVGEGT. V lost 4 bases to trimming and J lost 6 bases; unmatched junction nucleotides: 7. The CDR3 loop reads CASSSWDRVGQPQHF. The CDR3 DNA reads TGTGCCAGCAGTTCCTGGGACAGGGTTGGTCAGCCCCAGCATTTT.

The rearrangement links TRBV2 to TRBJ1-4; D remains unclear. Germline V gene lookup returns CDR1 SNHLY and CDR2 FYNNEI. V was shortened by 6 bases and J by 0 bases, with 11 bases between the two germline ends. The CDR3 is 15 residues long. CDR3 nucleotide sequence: TGTGCCAGCAGGGAAACCCAGGCAACTAATGAAAAACTGTTTTTT. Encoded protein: CASRETQATNEKLFF.

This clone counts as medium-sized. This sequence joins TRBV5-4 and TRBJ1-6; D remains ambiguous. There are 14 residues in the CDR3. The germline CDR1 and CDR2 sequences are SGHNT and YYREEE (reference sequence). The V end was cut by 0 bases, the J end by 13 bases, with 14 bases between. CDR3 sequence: CASSLGRSAWPLHF. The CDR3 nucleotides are TGTGCCAGCAGCTTGGGACGGTCAGCGTGGCCCCTCCACTTT.

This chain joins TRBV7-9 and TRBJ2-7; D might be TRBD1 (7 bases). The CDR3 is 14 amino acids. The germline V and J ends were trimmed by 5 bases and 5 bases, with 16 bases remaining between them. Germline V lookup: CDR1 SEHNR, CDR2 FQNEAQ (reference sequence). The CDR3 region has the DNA TGTGCCAGCAGCGCACGGGGGACAGCCCACGAGCAGTACTTC. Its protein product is CASSARGTAHEQYF.

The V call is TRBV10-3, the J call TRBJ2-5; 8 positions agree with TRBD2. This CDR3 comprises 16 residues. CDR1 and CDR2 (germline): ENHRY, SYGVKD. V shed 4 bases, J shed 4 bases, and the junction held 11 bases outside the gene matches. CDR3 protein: CAISGGGREERETQYF. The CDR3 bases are TGTGCCATCAGTGGAGGGGGGCGGGAGGAGCGAGAGACCCAGTACTTC.

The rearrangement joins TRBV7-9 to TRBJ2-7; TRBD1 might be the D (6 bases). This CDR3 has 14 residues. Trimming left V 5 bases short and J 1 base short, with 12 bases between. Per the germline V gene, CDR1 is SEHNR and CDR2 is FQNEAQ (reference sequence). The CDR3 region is CASSAPGHSYEQYF. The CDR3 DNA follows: TGTGCCAGCAGCGCCCCGGGACATTCCTACGAGCAGTACTTC. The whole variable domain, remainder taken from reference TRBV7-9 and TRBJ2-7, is DTGVSQNPRHKITKRGQNVTFRCDPISEHNRLYWYRQTLGQGPEFLTYFQNEAQLEKSRLLSDRFSAERPKGSFSTLEIQRTEQGDSAMYLCASSAPGHSYEQYFGPGTRLTVT.

The CDR3 protein is CAISEPPPDRTYGYTF. In DNA, the CDR3 is TGTGCCATCAGTGAGCCGCCCCCCGACAGGACCTATGGCTACACCTTC. The gene calls are TRBV10-3 and TRBJ1-2, with a possible D match to TRBD1 (6 bases). Deletions cut 2 bases from V and 4 bases from J, with 17 bases between. The CDR3 contains 16 residues. Germline V gene data show CDR1 as ENHRY and CDR2 as SYGVKD.

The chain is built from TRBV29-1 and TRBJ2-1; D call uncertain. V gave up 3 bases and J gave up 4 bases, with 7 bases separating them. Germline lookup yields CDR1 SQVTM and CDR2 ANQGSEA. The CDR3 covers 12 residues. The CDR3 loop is CSVDGSYNEQFF. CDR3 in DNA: TGCAGCGTTGATGGCAGTTACAATGAGCAGTTCTTC.